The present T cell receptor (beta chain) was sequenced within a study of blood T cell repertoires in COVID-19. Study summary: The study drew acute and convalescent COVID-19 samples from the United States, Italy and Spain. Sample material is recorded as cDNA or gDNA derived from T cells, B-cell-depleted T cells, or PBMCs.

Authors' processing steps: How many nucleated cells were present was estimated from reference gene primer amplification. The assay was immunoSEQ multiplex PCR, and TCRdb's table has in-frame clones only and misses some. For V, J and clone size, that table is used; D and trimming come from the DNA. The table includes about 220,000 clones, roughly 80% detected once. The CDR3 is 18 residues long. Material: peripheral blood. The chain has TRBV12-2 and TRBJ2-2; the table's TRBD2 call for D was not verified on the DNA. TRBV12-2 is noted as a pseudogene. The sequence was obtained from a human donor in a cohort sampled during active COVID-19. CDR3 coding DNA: TGTGCAAGTCGCTTAGTCTTTCCGGCTAGAAAGAACACCGGGGAGCTGTTTTTT. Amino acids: CASRLVFPARKNTGELFF.